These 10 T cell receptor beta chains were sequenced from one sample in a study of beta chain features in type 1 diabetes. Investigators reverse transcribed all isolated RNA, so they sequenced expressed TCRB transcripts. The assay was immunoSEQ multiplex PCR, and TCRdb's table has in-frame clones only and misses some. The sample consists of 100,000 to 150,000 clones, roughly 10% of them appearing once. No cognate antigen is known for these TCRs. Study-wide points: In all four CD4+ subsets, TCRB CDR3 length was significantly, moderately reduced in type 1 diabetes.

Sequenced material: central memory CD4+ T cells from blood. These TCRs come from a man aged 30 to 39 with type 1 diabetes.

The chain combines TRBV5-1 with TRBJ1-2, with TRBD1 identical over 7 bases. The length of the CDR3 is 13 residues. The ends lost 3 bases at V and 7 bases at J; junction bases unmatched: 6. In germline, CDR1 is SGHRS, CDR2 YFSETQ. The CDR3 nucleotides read TGCGCCAGCAGCTGGAGACAGGGTTCTGGCTACACCTTC. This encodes CASSWRQGSGYTF.

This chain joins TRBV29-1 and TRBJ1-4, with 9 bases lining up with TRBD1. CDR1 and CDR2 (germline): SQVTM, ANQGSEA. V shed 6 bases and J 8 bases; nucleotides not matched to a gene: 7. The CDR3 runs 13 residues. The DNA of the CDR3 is TGCAGCGTCCCGGGACAGGGAGGAGAAAAACTGTTTTTT. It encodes CSVPGQGGEKLFF.

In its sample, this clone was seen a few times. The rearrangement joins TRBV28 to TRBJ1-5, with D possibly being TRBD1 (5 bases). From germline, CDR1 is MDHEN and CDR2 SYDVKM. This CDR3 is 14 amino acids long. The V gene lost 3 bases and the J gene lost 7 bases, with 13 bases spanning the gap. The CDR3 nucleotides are TGTGCCAGCAGTTTGGGAGGGGAGGACCAGCCCCAGCATTTT. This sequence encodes CASSLGGEDQPQHF.

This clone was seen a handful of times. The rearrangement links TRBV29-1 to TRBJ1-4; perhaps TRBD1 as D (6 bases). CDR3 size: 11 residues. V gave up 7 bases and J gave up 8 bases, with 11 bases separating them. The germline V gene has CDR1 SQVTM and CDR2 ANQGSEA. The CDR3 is CSARGEEKLFF. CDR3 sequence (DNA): TGCAGCGCCAGGGGCGAAGAAAAACTGTTTTTT.

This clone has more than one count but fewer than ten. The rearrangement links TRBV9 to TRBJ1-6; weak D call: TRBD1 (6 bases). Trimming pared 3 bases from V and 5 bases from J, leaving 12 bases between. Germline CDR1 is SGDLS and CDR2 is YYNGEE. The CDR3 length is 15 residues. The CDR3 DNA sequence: TGTGCCAGCAGCGAGACCGGGACACATAATTCACCCCTCCACTTT. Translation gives CASSETGTHNSPLHF.

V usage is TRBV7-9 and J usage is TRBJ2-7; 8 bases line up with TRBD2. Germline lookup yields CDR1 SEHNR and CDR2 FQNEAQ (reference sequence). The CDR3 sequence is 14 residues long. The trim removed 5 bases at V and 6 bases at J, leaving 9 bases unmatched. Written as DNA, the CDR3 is TGTGCCAGCAGCCGACGGGGGGGCCAGAGCGAGCAGTACTTC. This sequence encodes CASSRRGGQSEQYF.

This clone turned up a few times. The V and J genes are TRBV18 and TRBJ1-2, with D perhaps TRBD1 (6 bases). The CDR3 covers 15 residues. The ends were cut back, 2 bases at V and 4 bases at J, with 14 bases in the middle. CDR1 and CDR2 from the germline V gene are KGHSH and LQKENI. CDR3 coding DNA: TGTGCCAGCTCACCAGATGGACAGAGGATCTATGGCTACACCTTC. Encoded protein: CASSPDGQRIYGYTF. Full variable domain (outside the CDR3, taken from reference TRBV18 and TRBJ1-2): NAGVMQNPRHLVRRRGQEARLRCSPMKGHSHVYWYRQLPEEGLKFMVYLQKENIIDESGMPKERFSAEFPKEGPSILRIQQVVRGDSAAYFCASSPDGQRIYGYTFGSGTRLTVV.

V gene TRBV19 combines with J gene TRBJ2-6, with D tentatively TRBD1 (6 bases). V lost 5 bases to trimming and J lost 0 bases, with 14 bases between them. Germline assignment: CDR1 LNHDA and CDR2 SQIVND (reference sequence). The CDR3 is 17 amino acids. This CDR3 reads CASSLIGQSSGANVLTF. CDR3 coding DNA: TGTGCCAGTAGTCTCATTGGACAGTCCTCTGGGGCCAACGTCCTGACTTTC.

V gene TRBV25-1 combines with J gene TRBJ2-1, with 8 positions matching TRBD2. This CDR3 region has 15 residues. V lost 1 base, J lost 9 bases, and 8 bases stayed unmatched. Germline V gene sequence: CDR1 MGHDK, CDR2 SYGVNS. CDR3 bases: TGTGCCAGCAGTGAATCCGGGACTAGGGACGGTGAGCAGTTCTTC. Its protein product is CASSESGTRDGEQFF.

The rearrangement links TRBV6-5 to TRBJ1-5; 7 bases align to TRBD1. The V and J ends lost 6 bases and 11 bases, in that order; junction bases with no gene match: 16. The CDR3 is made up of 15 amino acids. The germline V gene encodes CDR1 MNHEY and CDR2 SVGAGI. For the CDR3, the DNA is TGTGCCAGCAGCCAGGCGCAGGGGGTGGTATCGGCCCAGCATTTT. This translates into CASSQAQGVVSAQHF.